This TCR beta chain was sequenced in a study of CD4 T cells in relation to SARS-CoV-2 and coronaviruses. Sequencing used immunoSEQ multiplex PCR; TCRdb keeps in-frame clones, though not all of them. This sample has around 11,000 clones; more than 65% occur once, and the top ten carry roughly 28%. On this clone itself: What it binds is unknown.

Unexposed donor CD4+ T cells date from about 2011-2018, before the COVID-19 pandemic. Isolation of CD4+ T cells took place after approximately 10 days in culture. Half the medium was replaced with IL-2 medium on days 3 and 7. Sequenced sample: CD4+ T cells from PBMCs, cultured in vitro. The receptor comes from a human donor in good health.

As DNA, the CDR3 is TGTGCCAGCAGCACCATCAGACTAGCGAGGCAAGAGACCCAGTACTTC. Translating it yields CASSTIRLARQETQYF. The chain employs TRBV11-2 and TRBJ2-5; 8 bases match TRBD2. V gave up 5 bases and J gave up 2 bases; unmatched junction bases: 10. This CDR3 contains 16 residues. Germline CDR1 and CDR2: SGHAT and FQNNGV.